A single sample gave rise to the 15 T cell receptor beta chains below, sequenced in a study of OX40 agonist ivuxolimab in advanced cancers. The table came from immunoSEQ multiplex PCR; TCRdb's copy has only in-frame clones and leaves some out. This table has approximately 89,000 clones, 88% appearing once. The specimen was CD4+ or CD8+ T cells sorted from blood, collected in a trial of the OX40 agonist ivuxolimab. The receptors derive from an adult with an advanced solid tumor such as melanoma, head and neck, liver or kidney cancer.

V and J are TRBV21-1 and TRBJ2-1; no check of the table's D call, TRBD2, against the DNA was made. TRBV21-1 is flagged as a pseudogene. The CDR3 has 15 amino acids. The DNA for the CDR3 is TGTGCCAGCCATGGAAAGCGGGAGGGCTACAATGAGCAGTTCTTC. It yields the protein CASHGKREGYNEQFF.

This chain links TRBV28 with TRBJ1-4, with D unclear. There are 14 residues in the CDR3. CDR1 and CDR2 (germline): MDHEN, SYDVKM. The V gene lost 5 bases and the J gene lost 8 bases, with 15 bases spanning the gap. CDR3 protein: CASSPINGEEKLFF. For the CDR3, the DNA is TGTGCCAGCAGTCCAATCAACGGGGAGGAAAAACTGTTTTTT. The variable domain in full, with the rest retrieved from reference TRBV28 and TRBJ1-4, is DVKVTQSSRYLVKRTGEKVFLECVQDMDHENMFWYRQDPGLGLRLIYFSYDVKMKEKGDIPEGYSVSREKKERFSLILESASTNQTSMYLCASSPINGEEKLFFGSGTQLSVL.

V usage is TRBV28 and J usage is TRBJ2-1; D possibly corresponds to TRBD1 (5 bases). CDR1 and CDR2 from the germline V gene are MDHEN and SYDVKM. The V end lost 6 bases, the J end lost 15 bases, and 21 bases lay between the germline ends. CDR3 size: 13 residues. CDR3 sequence (DNA): TGTGCCAGCAGGGGGCCGACGGTAGTTGGTCGGTTCTTC. Translating it yields CASRGPTVVGRFF.

This clone was seen once. The V gene is TRBV7-2, the J gene TRBJ2-5, with a weak D call TRBD2 (5 bases). Germline values: CDR1 SGHTA, CDR2 FQGNSA. Trimming took off 4 bases at V and 5 bases at J, with 20 bases between the two ends. The CDR3 consists of 16 residues. This chain's CDR3 is CASSSPGTGRRETQYF. The CDR3 DNA reads as TGTGCCAGCAGCTCCCCAGGAACGGGAAGGCGCGAGACCCAGTACTTC.

This rearrangement joins TRBV6-5 to TRBJ2-7, with TRBD1 identical over 9 bases. The CDR3 has 13 amino acids. J was trimmed by 7 bases and V by 7 bases; bases with no gene match: 8. Looked up from germline, CDR1 is MNHEY and CDR2 is SVGAGI. The CDR3 nucleotides read TGTGCCAGCATTCCCGGACAGGGGCGGGAGCAGTACTTC. Its protein product is CASIPGQGREQYF.

The genes are TRBV6-1 and TRBJ2-5; D possibly uses TRBD1 or TRBD2 (5 bases each). The CDR3 totals 13 residues. The V and J ends lost 11 bases and 4 bases respectively, with 17 bases between them. Germline assignment: CDR1 MNHNS and CDR2 SASEGT. CDR3 nucleotides: TGTGCCGGGGACGGTCGGGGTGGAGAGACCCAGTACTTC. Translating gives CAGDGRGGETQYF.

The rearrangement uses TRBV7-9 and TRBJ2-5; TRBD1 might be the D (6 bases). The CDR3 length is 12 residues. V was clipped by 8 bases and J by 4 bases, with 11 bases between them. Germline V gene sequence: CDR1 SEHNR, CDR2 FQNEAQ (reference sequence). CDR3 amino acids: CASHREPETQYF. In nucleotides, the CDR3 is TGTGCCAGCCACAGGGAACCAGAGACCCAGTACTTC. The whole variable domain, filled in from reference TRBV7-9 and TRBJ2-5, reads DTGVSQNPRHKITKRGQNVTFRCDPISEHNRLYWYRQTLGQGPEFLTYFQNEAQLEKSRLLSDRFSAERPKGSFSTLEIQRTEQGDSAMYLCASHREPETQYFGPGTRLLVL.

V and J are TRBV5-4 and TRBJ2-4; 8 nucleotides agree with TRBD2. Per the germline V gene, CDR1 is SGHNT and CDR2 is YYREEE (reference sequence). This CDR3 has 13 amino acids. J gave up 7 bases and V 3 bases, and 3 bases lay outside the gene matches. CDR3 nucleotides: TGTGCCAGCAGCTCCGGGGGGGGGAACATTCAGTACTTC. It codes for CASSSGGGNIQYF.

The rearrangement links TRBV19 to TRBJ2-2; D ambiguous. V was cut by 1 base and J by 6 bases, with 15 bases left in between. The CDR3 loop spans 16 amino acids. Per germline, CDR1 LNHDA and CDR2 SQIVND (reference sequence). CDR3 nucleotide sequence: TGTGCCAGTAGTATAGTCCAACTTTATGATCCCGGGGAGCTGTTTTTT. Protein: CASSIVQLYDPGELFF.

The gene calls are TRBV14 and TRBJ2-7; possibly TRBD1 for D (6 bases). The germline V gene encodes CDR1 SGHDN and CDR2 FVKESK. Trimming stripped 5 bases from V and 0 bases from J, with 17 bases between. The CDR3 extends over 16 amino acids. This chain's CDR3 is CASSSEGEIPSYEQYF. CDR3 nucleotides: TGTGCCAGCAGCTCAGAGGGGGAGATCCCCTCCTACGAGCAGTACTTC.

This clone was seen just once. The chain links TRBV9 to TRBJ2-1; D tentatively reads TRBD1 or TRBD2 (5 bases each). The length of the CDR3 is 14 residues. Germline V gene sequence: CDR1 SGDLS, CDR2 YYNGEE. Trimming pared 4 bases from V and 9 bases from J, leaving 17 bases between. CDR3: CASSPGTRAVEQFF. The CDR3 DNA follows: TGTGCCAGCAGCCCGGGGACCAGGGCGGTTGAGCAGTTCTTC.

This chain connects TRBV5-4 to TRBJ2-7, with 8 bases fitting TRBD1. V shed 4 bases and J 3 bases; nucleotides not matched to a gene: 6. The CDR3 contains 14 residues. From germline, CDR1 is SGHNT and CDR2 YYREEE (reference sequence). This CDR3 reads CASSRPGQVYEQYF. The CDR3 DNA follows: TGTGCCAGCAGCAGGCCGGGACAGGTCTACGAGCAGTACTTC. The full variable domain, in which reference TRBV5-4 and TRBJ2-7 provide the parts outside the CDR3, is ETGVTQSPTHLIKTRGQQVTLRCSSQSGHNTVSWYQQALGQGPQFIFQYYREEENGRGNFPPRFSGLQFPNYSSELNVNALELDDSALYLCASSRPGQVYEQYFGPGTRLTVT.

The V gene is TRBV7-2, the J gene TRBJ2-1; 10 bases fit TRBD2. The trim removed 2 bases at V and 10 bases at J, leaving 8 bases unmatched. The CDR3 runs 15 residues. CDR1 and CDR2 from the germline V gene are SGHTA and FQGNSA. Here the CDR3 reads CASSLSNLAGEEQFF. CDR3 coding DNA: TGTGCCAGCAGCTTATCCAACCTAGCGGGAGAGGAGCAGTTCTTC.

Only a few counts were recorded for this clone. V usage is TRBV28 and J usage is TRBJ1-2, with 7 positions matching TRBD1. With 5 bases clipped from V and 4 bases from J, the junction kept 4 bases outside the gene matches. The germline V gene has CDR1 MDHEN and CDR2 SYDVKM. This CDR3 region has 13 residues. The CDR3 DNA sequence: TGTGCCAGCAGTCACAGGGGAGGCTATGGCTACACCTTC. It translates to CASSHRGGYGYTF.

The chain links TRBV5-4 to TRBJ2-7; D is unclear. The V end lost 3 bases, the J end lost 4 bases, and 14 bases lay between the germline ends. The germline V gene has CDR1 SGHNT and CDR2 YYREEE (reference sequence). The CDR3 is 14 amino acids. Written as DNA, the CDR3 is TGTGCCAGCAGCTCAAGCCAGAAAACGTACGAGCAGTACTTC. This codes for CASSSSQKTYEQYF.